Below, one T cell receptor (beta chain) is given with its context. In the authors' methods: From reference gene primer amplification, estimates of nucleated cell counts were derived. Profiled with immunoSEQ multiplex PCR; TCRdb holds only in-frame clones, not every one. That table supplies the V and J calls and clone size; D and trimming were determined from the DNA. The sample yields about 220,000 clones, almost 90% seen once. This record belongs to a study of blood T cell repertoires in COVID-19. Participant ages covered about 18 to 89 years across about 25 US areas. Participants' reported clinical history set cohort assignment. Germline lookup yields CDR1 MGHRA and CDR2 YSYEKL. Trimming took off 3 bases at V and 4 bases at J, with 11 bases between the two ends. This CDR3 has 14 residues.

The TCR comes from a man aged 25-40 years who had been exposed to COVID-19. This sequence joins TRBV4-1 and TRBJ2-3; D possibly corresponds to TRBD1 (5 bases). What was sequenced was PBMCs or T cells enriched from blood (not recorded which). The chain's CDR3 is CASSHPTRADTQYF. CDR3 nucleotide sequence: TGCGCCAGCAGCCACCCGACCAGGGCAGATACGCAGTATTTT.